This is a list of T cell receptor beta chains from one sample in a study of cytomegalovirus exposure and HLA in healthy donors. Method: immunoSEQ multiplex PCR; TCRdb's copy keeps in-frame clones and lacks some. The sample records some 150,000 clones, roughly four fifths being singletons. Sequenced: PBMCs. These receptors all stem from a man in his fifties or sixties in good health and CMV-seropositive. Both conserved end residues are part of each CDR3. The D gene is left open where the match is weak. A clone size is listed for some rows: how often the clone was seen (once, few, many), or a class if it is expanded.

D: TRBD2; J: TRBJ2-2; size: -; V: TRBV5-4; CDR3: CASSAGLAGNTGELFF; DNA: TGTGCCAGCAGCGCGGGACTAGCGGGGAACACCGGGGAGCTGTTTTTT
D: -; J: TRBJ1-3; size: once; V: TRBV7-9; CDR3: CASSPTGIGNTIYF; DNA: TGTGCCAGCAGCCCCACAGGGATTGGAAACACCATATATTTT
D: -; J: TRBJ2-3; size: -; V: TRBV5-1; CDR3: CASSLAGQRADTQYF; DNA: TGCGCCAGCAGCTTGGCAGGACAGAGGGCAGATACGCAGTATTTT
D: -; J: TRBJ1-5; size: once; V: TRBV19; CDR3: CASSISLGGNQPQHF; DNA: TGTGCCAGTAGTATTTCATTAGGGGGCAATCAGCCCCAGCATTTT
D: -; J: TRBJ1-3; size: once; V: TRBV7-9; CDR3: CSSSPLGTSGNTIYF; DNA: TGTTCCAGCAGCCCTCTAGGGACTTCTGGAAACACCATATATTTT
D: -; J: TRBJ1-2; size: -; V: TRBV6-5; CDR3: CASSTGHGHDYTF; DNA: TGTGCCAGCAGTACGGGACACGGGCATGACTACACCTTC
D: -; J: TRBJ2-7; size: -; V: TRBV11-2; CDR3: CASSLDIYEQYF; DNA: TGTGCCAGCAGCTTAGATATCTACGAGCAGTACTTC
D: -; J: TRBJ1-2; size: few; V: TRBV7-8; CDR3: CASSSTSFYGYTF; DNA: TGTGCCAGCAGCTCCACAAGTTTCTATGGCTACACCTTC
D: -; J: TRBJ1-5; size: -; V: TRBV4-3; CDR3: CASSPDRSNQPQHF; DNA: TGCGCCAGCAGCCCCGACAGAAGCAATCAGCCCCAGCATTTT
D: -; J: TRBJ2-3; size: few; V: TRBV27; CDR3: CASSLGGGRTDTQYF; DNA: TGTGCCAGCAGTTTAGGAGGCGGCCGCACAGATACGCAGTATTTT
D: TRBD1; J: TRBJ2-5; size: -; V: TRBV25-1; CDR3: CASSEAGGGGETQYF; DNA: TGTGCCAGCAGTGAGGCAGGGGGCGGTGGGGAGACCCAGTACTTC
D: TRBD1; J: TRBJ1-1; size: -; V: TRBV6-1; CDR3: CASRKGQGNTEAFF; DNA: TGTGCCAGCAGAAAAGGACAGGGGAACACTGAAGCTTTCTTT
D: TRBD1; J: TRBJ2-3; size: -; V: TRBV7-3; CDR3: CASSPGQGPLTQYF; DNA: TGTGCCAGCAGCCCCGGACAGGGTCCACTTACGCAGTATTTT
D: TRBD2; J: TRBJ2-3; size: -; V: TRBV7-6; CDR3: CASSLGRSGADTQYF; DNA: TGTGCCAGCAGCCTCGGGAGGAGCGGGGCAGATACGCAGTATTTT
D: TRBD1; J: TRBJ2-4; size: -; V: TRBV6-6; CDR3: CASSGTDLAKNIQYF; DNA: TGTGCCAGCAGCGGGACAGATCTAGCCAAAAACATTCAGTACTTC
D: TRBD2; J: TRBJ2-7; size: -; V: TRBV27; CDR3: CASSPRLAGGYEQYF; DNA: TGTGCCAGCAGTCCCAGACTAGCGGGAGGGTACGAGCAGTACTTC
D: -; J: TRBJ1-1; size: -; V: TRBV28; CDR3: CASSLSGDAKAFF; DNA: TGTGCCAGCAGTTTATCAGGGGACGCGAAGGCTTTCTTT
D: -; J: TRBJ1-1; size: once; V: TRBV11-2; CDR3: CASSTGTEAFF; DNA: TGTGCCAGCAGCACGGGCACTGAAGCTTTCTTT
D: -; J: TRBJ1-5; size: -; V: TRBV28; CDR3: CASSSVNQPQHF; DNA: TGTGCCAGCAGTTCGGTTAATCAGCCCCAGCATTTT
D: TRBD1; J: TRBJ1-5; size: -; V: TRBV19; CDR3: CASSIGQGTTGNQPQHF; DNA: TGTGCCAGTAGTATCGGACAGGGGACAACCGGCAATCAGCCCCAGCATTTT
D: TRBD2; J: TRBJ2-1; size: few; V: TRBV13; CDR3: CASSLGAGGPSGEQFF; DNA: TGTGCCAGCAGCTTGGGAGCGGGAGGTCCCTCGGGTGAGCAGTTCTTC
D: TRBD1; J: TRBJ1-2; size: -; V: TRBV19; CDR3: CASSQTSGTVNGYTF; DNA: TGTGCCAGTAGTCAGACCTCCGGGACAGTAAATGGCTACACCTTC
D: -; J: TRBJ1-2; size: -; V: TRBV4-3; CDR3: CASSQDESRGYTF; DNA: TGCGCCAGCAGCCAAGATGAGTCCCGCGGCTACACCTTC
D: -; J: TRBJ1-1; size: -; V: TRBV5-1; CDR3: CASSLARGGETEAFF; DNA: TGCGCCAGCAGCTTGGCCCGGGGGGGGGAGACTGAAGCTTTCTTT
D: TRBD1; J: TRBJ1-5; size: -; V: TRBV4-1; CDR3: CASSPTGDNQPQHF; DNA: TGCGCCAGCAGCCCAACAGGGGATAATCAGCCCCAGCATTTT
D: -; J: TRBJ1-2; size: once; V: TRBV6-1; CDR3: CASHPALGAYGYTF; DNA: TGTGCCAGCCACCCGGCCCTTGGGGCCTATGGCTACACCTTC
D: -; J: TRBJ2-2; size: -; V: TRBV7-8; CDR3: CASSLVFGGDTGELFF; DNA: TGTGCCAGCAGCTTAGTCTTTGGGGGCGACACCGGGGAGCTGTTTTTT
D: -; J: TRBJ2-1; size: -; V: TRBV7-2; CDR3: CAITITLAGNEQFF; DNA: TGTGCCATCACCATCACTTTGGCGGGGAATGAGCAGTTCTTC
D: -; J: TRBJ2-1; size: -; V: TRBV6-5; CDR3: CASSRDSYNEQFF; DNA: TGTGCCAGCAGCCGCGACTCCTACAATGAGCAGTTCTTC
D: TRBD1; J: TRBJ1-2; size: -; V: TRBV2; CDR3: CASIPDQGVYGYTF; DNA: TGTGCCAGCATCCCAGACCAGGGGGTCTATGGCTACACCTTC
D: -; J: TRBJ1-4; size: -; V: TRBV30; CDR3: CAWSGGATGNEKLFF; DNA: TGTGCCTGGAGTGGAGGCGCAACGGGGAATGAAAAACTGTTTTTT
D: -; J: TRBJ2-3; size: -; V: TRBV6-1; CDR3: CASSQLPFSTDTQYF; DNA: TGTGCCAGCAGCCAACTGCCATTTAGCACAGATACGCAGTATTTT
D: TRBD1; J: TRBJ1-1; size: -; V: TRBV5-6; CDR3: CASSRGGQMNTEAFF; DNA: TGTGCCAGCAGCCGGGGGGGACAGATGAACACTGAAGCTTTCTTT
D: TRBD1; J: TRBJ1-2; size: -; V: TRBV28; CDR3: CASSLPGQGAGYTF; DNA: TGTGCCAGCAGTTTGCCAGGACAGGGGGCTGGCTACACCTTC
D: -; J: TRBJ2-2; size: few; V: TRBV7-9; CDR3: CASSKASGPYTGELFF; DNA: TGTGCCAGCAGCAAGGCCAGCGGACCTTACACCGGGGAGCTGTTTTTT
D: -; J: TRBJ1-1; size: -; V: TRBV30; CDR3: CAWTLGGPNTEAFF; DNA: TGTGCCTGGACCCTGGGGGGACCGAACACTGAAGCTTTCTTT
D: TRBD2; J: TRBJ2-1; size: -; V: TRBV11-1; CDR3: CASSLGLAVPYNEQFF; DNA: TGTGCCAGCAGCCTCGGACTAGCGGTTCCCTACAATGAGCAGTTCTTC
D: -; J: TRBJ1-2; size: once; V: TRBV6-1; CDR3: CASSERGGAYGYTF; DNA: TGTGCCAGCAGTGAACGGGGGGGGGCGTACGGCTACACCTTC
D: -; J: TRBJ2-7; size: few; V: TRBV9; CDR3: CASSVRWESSEQYF; DNA: TGTGCCAGCAGCGTAAGGTGGGAGTCTTCCGAGCAGTACTTC
D: -; J: TRBJ1-6; size: -; V: TRBV7-2; CDR3: CASSLGAGLNSPLHF; DNA: TGTGCCAGCAGCTTAGGCGCAGGCTTAAATTCACCCCTCCACTTT
D: -; J: TRBJ2-2; size: -; V: TRBV5-1; CDR3: CASSLMGLDPNTGELFF; DNA: TGCGCCAGCAGCTTAATGGGACTCGACCCGAACACCGGGGAGCTGTTTTTT
D: -; J: TRBJ2-7; size: -; V: TRBV2; CDR3: CASRKDNYEQYF; DNA: TGTGCCAGCAGAAAAGACAACTACGAGCAGTACTTC
D: TRBD2; J: TRBJ2-3; size: -; V: TRBV19; CDR3: CASSTTSGSADTQYF; DNA: TGTGCCAGTAGTACGACTAGCGGGAGTGCAGATACGCAGTATTTT
D: -; J: TRBJ2-3; size: -; V: TRBV28; CDR3: CASSLKQGSTDTQYF; DNA: TGTGCCAGCAGTTTAAAACAGGGAAGCACAGATACGCAGTATTTT
D: TRBD2; J: TRBJ2-3; size: -; V: TRBV5-1; CDR3: CASSLAGGSDTQYF; DNA: TGCGCCAGCAGCCTAGCGGGAGGATCAGATACGCAGTATTTT
D: -; J: TRBJ2-7; size: -; V: TRBV11-1; CDR3: CASSLARSGASEQYF; DNA: TGTGCCAGCAGCTTAGCGCGATCTGGGGCCTCCGAGCAGTACTTC
D: -; J: TRBJ1-5; size: -; V: TRBV28; CDR3: CASSLQGGQPQHF; DNA: TGTGCCAGCAGTTTGCAGGGTGGTCAGCCCCAGCATTTT
D: TRBD2; J: TRBJ2-1; size: few; V: TRBV13; CDR3: CASSSGTSGRTGQFF; DNA: TGTGCCAGCAGCTCCGGGACTAGCGGGAGGACCGGGCAGTTCTTC
D: TRBD1; J: TRBJ1-1; size: few; V: TRBV19; CDR3: CASSIVGDSLNTEAFF; DNA: TGTGCCAGTAGTATAGTAGGGGACAGCCTGAACACTGAAGCTTTCTTT
D: -; J: TRBJ2-7; size: -; V: TRBV10-3; CDR3: CAISEPTSYEQYF; DNA: TGTGCCATCAGTGAGCCGACTAGCTACGAGCAGTACTTC
D: TRBD2; J: TRBJ2-1; size: few; V: TRBV7-9; CDR3: CSSSLEGLGRGEQFF; DNA: TGTTCCAGCAGCTTAGAGGGTCTAGGGAGGGGTGAGCAGTTCTTC
D: TRBD1; J: TRBJ2-7; size: -; V: TRBV5-4; CDR3: CASSLGGQGAYEQYF; DNA: TGTGCCAGCAGCTTGGGGGGACAGGGGGCCTACGAGCAGTACTTC
D: -; J: TRBJ2-2; size: -; V: TRBV11-1; CDR3: CASSFQGTGTGELFF; DNA: TGTGCCAGCAGCTTCCAGGGGACGGGCACCGGGGAGCTGTTTTTT
D: TRBD1; J: TRBJ2-1; size: -; V: TRBV11-1; CDR3: CASSPPGQGVNEQFF; DNA: TGTGCCAGCAGCCCTCCGGGACAGGGTGTCAATGAGCAGTTCTTC